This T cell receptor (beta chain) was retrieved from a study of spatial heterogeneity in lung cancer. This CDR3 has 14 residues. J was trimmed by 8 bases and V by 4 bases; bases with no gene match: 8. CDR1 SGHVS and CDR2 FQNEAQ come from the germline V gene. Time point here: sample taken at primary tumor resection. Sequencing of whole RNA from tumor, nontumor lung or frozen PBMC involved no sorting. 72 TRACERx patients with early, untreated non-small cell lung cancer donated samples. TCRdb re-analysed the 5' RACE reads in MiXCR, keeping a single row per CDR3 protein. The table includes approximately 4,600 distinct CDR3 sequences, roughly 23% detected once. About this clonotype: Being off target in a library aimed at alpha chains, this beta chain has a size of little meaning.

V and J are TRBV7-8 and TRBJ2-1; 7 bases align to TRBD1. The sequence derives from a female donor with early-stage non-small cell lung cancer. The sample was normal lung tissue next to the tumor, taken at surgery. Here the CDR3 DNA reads TGTGCCAGCAGCTGGGACAGACTGAGGGATGAGCAGTTCTTC. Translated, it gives CASSWDRLRDEQFF. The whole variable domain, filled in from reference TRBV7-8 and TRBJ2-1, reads GAGVSQSPRYKVAKRGQDVALRCDPISGHVSLFWYQQALGQGPEFLTYFQNEAQLDKSGLPSDRFFAERPEGSVSTLKIQRTQQEDSAVYLCASSWDRLRDEQFFGPGTRLTVL.